These 9 T cell receptor beta chains came from one sample sequenced in a study of regulatory T cells in long-lasting Graves disease. Time point noted: persistent/refractory GD, antithyroid drugs over 5 years with positive TRAb. RNA extracted from PBMCs served as the sequencing template. CDR3-region Arm-PCR and iRepertoire HTBI primers produced the TCR beta libraries. TCRdb redid the calling of the multiplex PCR reads with MiXCR, one entry per CDR3 protein. This table holds fewer than 600,000 distinct CDR3 sequences, less than 25% found once. This specimen consisted of peripheral blood mononuclear cells (PBMCs), obtained when the disease was refractory, from a patient treated with antithyroid drugs. These receptors were taken from a female donor with Graves disease.

This clonotype has a handful of counts. This chain links TRBV12-3 or TRBV12-4 with TRBJ2-2; D unclear. The V gene lost 8 bases and the J gene lost 3 bases, with 16 bases spanning the gap. The length of the CDR3 is 15 residues. The CDR3 DNA follows: TGTGCCAGCGGCCGCAGCCAACTGGACACCGGGGAGCTGTTTTTT. It codes for CASGRSQLDTGELFF.

The chain joins TRBV7-9 to TRBJ1-2, with D perhaps matching TRBD1 (6 bases). This CDR3 contains 11 residues. Trimming stripped 7 bases from V and 6 bases from J, with 9 bases between. Germline V lookup: CDR1 SEHNR, CDR2 FQNEAQ (reference sequence). CDR3 bases: TGTGCCAGCACCCCAGGGGATGGCTACACCTTC. Protein: CASTPGDGYTF. Variable domain in full (rest from reference TRBV7-9 and TRBJ1-2): DTGVSQNPRHKITKRGQNVTFRCDPISEHNRLYWYRQTLGQGPEFLTYFQNEAQLEKSRLLSDRFSAERPKGSFSTLEIQRTEQGDSAMYLCASTPGDGYTFGSGTRLTVV.

The table lists this clonotype with many counts. The V and J genes are TRBV3-1 and TRBJ1-5; D ambiguous. The CDR3 sequence is 13 residues long. Trimming cost V 2 bases and J 3 bases, with 5 bases left between them. Per the germline V gene, CDR1 is LGHDT and CDR2 is YNNKEL (reference sequence). The CDR3 sequence is CASSQSFNQPQHF. CDR3 bases: TGTGCCAGCAGCCAATCCTTCAATCAGCCCCAGCATTTT. The complete variable domain, with remaining parts taken from reference TRBV3-1 and TRBJ1-5, reads DTAVSQTPKYLVTQMGNDKSIKCEQNLGHDTMYWYKQDSKKFLKIMFSYNNKELIINETVPNRFSPKSPDKAHLNLHINSLELGDSAVYFCASSQSFNQPQHFGDGTRLSIL.

This clonotype has at least ten counts. The chain links TRBV2 to TRBJ2-7; D gene ambiguous. The CDR3 consists of 13 residues. The ends were cut back, 10 bases at V and 3 bases at J, with 16 bases in the middle. From germline, CDR1 is SNHLY and CDR2 FYNNEI. Written as DNA, the CDR3 is TGTGCCACCCGAGCCAAGGGAAACTACGAGCAGTACTTC. Translation: CATRAKGNYEQYF.

CDR3: CAWSPGADEKLFF. CDR3 bases: TGTGCCTGGAGTCCGGGGGCCGATGAAAAACTGTTTTTT. J is TRBJ1-4 and V is TRBV30, with D possibly being TRBD1 (6 bases). Trimming pared 2 bases from V and 6 bases from J, leaving 10 bases between. This CDR3 contains 13 residues. Germline assignment: CDR1 GTSNPN and CDR2 SVGIG (reference sequence).

This chain connects TRBV20-1 to TRBJ2-2; no clear D. The CDR3 consists of 13 residues. Trimming pared 2 bases from V and 4 bases from J, leaving 8 bases between. Germline V gene data show CDR1 as DFQATT and CDR2 as SNEGSKA (reference sequence). The CDR3 sequence: CSARQRFTGELFF. CDR3 sequence (DNA): TGCAGTGCTAGACAAAGATTCACCGGGGAGCTGTTTTTT.

This clonotype was detected ten times or more. The CDR3 region has the DNA TGTGCCAGCACGAGCCCGGGACTAGCGGGTGTCGAGCAGTACTTC. Translation: CASTSPGLAGVEQYF. V gene TRBV2 combines with J gene TRBJ2-7; 12 positions agree with TRBD2. The germline V gene encodes CDR1 SNHLY and CDR2 FYNNEI. The length of the CDR3 is 15 residues. V gave up 7 bases and J gave up 6 bases; unmatched junction bases: 10.

This clonotype was counted many times. The V gene is TRBV28, the J gene TRBJ2-7; D remains unclear. Deletions cut 5 bases from V and 2 bases from J, with 10 bases between. Germline lookup yields CDR1 MDHEN and CDR2 SYDVKM. The CDR3 sequence is 13 residues long. CDR3 residues: CASSPPQPYEQYF. The CDR3 DNA reads as TGTGCCAGCAGTCCTCCCCAACCCTACGAGCAGTACTTC.

DNA of the CDR3: TGTGCCAGCAGAGCGCTGTCCGGGGAGCTGTTTTTT. It encodes CASRALSGELFF. This chain joins TRBV6-1 and TRBJ2-2; D unresolved. The V and J ends lost 6 bases and 6 bases respectively, with 8 bases between them. Germline V gene data show CDR1 as MNHNS and CDR2 as SASEGT. This CDR3 spans 12 amino acids.